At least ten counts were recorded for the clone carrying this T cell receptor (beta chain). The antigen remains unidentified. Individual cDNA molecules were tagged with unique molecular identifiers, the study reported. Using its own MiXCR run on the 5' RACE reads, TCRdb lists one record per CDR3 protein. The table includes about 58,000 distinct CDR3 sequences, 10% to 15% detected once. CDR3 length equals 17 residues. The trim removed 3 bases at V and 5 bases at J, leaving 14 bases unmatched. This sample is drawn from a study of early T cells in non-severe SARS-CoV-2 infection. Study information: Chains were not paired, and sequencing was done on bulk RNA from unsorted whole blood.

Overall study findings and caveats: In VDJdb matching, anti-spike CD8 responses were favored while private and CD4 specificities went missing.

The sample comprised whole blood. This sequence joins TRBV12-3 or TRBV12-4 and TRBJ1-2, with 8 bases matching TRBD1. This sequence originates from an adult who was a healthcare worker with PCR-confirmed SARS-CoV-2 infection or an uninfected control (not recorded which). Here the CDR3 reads CASSFKFDGQGLYGYTF. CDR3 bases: TGTGCCAGCAGTTTCAAATTCGACGGACAGGGCCTATATGGCTACACCTTC.